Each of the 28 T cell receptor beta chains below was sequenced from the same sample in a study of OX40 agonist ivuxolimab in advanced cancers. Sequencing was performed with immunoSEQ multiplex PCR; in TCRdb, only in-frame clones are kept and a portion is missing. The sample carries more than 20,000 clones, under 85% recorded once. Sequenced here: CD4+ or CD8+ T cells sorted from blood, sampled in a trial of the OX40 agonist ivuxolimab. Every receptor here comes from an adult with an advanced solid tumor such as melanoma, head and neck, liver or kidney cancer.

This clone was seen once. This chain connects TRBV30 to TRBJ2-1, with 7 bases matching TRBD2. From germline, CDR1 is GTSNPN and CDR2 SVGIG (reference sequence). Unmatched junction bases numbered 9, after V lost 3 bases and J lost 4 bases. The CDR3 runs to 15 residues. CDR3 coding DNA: TGTGCCTGGAGGGATTTAGCGGGCGAATACAATGAGCAGTTCTTC. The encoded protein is CAWRDLAGEYNEQFF. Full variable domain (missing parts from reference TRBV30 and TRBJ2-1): SQTIHQWPATLVQPVGSPLSLECTVEGTSNPNLYWYRQAAGRGLQLLFYSVGIGQISSEVPQNLSASRPQDRQFILSSKKLLLSDSGFYLCAWRDLAGEYNEQFFGPGTRLTVL.

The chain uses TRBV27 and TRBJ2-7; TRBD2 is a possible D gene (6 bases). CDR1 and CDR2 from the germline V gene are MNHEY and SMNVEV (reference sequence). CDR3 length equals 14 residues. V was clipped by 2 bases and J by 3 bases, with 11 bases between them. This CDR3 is CASSLAGQGYEQYF. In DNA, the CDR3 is TGTGCCAGCAGTTTAGCGGGGCAGGGCTACGAGCAGTACTTC.

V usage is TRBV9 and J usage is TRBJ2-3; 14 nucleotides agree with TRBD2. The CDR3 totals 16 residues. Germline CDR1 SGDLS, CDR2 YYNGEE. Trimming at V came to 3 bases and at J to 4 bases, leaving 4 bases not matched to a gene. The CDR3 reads CASSGLAGGHSDTQYF. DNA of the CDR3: TGTGCCAGCAGCGGACTAGCGGGGGGGCACTCAGATACGCAGTATTTT.

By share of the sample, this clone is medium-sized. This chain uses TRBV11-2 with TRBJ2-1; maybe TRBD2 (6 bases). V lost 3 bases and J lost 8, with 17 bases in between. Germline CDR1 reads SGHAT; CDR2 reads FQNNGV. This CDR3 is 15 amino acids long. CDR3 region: CASSFRDLLRDEQFF. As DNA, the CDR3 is TGTGCCAGCAGCTTCCGGGACTTACTCCGGGATGAGCAGTTCTTC.

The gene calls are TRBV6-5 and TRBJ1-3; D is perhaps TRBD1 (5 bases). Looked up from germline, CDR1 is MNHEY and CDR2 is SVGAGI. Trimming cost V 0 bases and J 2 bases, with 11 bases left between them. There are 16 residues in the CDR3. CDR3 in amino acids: CASSYSARATGNTIYF. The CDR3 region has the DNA TGTGCCAGCAGTTACTCTGCCAGGGCCACTGGAAACACCATATATTTT.

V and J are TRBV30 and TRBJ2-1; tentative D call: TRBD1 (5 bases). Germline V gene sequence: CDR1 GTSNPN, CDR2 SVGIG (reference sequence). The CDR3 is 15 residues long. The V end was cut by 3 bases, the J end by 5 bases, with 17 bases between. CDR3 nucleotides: TGTGCCTGGAGAAGGTCACCCAGCAGGGACAATGAGCAGTTCTTC. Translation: CAWRRSPSRDNEQFF. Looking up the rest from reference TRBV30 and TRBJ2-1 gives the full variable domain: SQTIHQWPATLVQPVGSPLSLECTVEGTSNPNLYWYRQAAGRGLQLLFYSVGIGQISSEVPQNLSASRPQDRQFILSSKKLLLSDSGFYLCAWRRSPSRDNEQFFGPGTRLTVL.

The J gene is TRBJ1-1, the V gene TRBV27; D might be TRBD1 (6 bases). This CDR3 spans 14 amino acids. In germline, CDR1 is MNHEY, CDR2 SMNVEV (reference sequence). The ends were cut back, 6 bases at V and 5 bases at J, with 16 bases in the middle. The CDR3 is CASSWGQRGTEAFF. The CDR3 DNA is TGTGCCAGCAGCTGGGGCCAAAGGGGGACTGAAGCTTTCTTT.

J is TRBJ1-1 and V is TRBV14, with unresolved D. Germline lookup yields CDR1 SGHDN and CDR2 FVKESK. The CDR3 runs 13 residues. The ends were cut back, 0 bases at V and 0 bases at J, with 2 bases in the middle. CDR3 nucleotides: TGTGCCAGCAGCCAAGATATGAACACTGAAGCTTTCTTT. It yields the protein CASSQDMNTEAFF.

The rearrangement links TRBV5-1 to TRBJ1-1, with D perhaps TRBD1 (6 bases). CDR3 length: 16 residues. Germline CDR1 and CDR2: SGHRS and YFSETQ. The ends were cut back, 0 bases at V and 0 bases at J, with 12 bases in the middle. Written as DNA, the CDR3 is TGCGCCAGCAGCTTGGTTCCAGGGGCGATGAACACTGAAGCTTTCTTT. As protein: CASSLVPGAMNTEAFF.

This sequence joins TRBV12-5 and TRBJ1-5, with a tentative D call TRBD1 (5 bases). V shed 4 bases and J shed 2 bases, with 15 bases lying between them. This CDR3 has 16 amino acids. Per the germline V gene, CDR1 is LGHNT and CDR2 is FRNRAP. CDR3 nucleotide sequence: TGTGCTAGTGGTTCGCCGGGGCAGGTGGGCAATCAGCCCCAGCATTTT. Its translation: CASGSPGQVGNQPQHF.

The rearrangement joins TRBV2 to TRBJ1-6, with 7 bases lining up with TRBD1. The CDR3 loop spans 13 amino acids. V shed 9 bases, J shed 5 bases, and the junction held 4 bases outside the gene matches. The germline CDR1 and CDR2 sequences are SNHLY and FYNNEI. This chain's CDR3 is CARGTEDNSPLHF. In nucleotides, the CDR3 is TGTGCCAGAGGGACAGAGGATAATTCACCCCTCCACTTT.

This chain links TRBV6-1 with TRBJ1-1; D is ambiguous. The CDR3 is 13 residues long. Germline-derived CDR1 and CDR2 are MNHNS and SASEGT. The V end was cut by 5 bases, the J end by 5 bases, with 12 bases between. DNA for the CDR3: TGTGCCAGCAGTTATGGAAGTACGACTGAAGCTTTCTTT. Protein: CASSYGSTTEAFF.

CDR3 nucleotides: TGTGCCAGCAGTTTGTACACTGAAGCTTTCTTT. As protein: CASSLYTEAFF. The rearrangement links TRBV28 to TRBJ1-1; D unclear. Germline V lookup: CDR1 MDHEN, CDR2 SYDVKM. Trimming cost V 3 bases and J 3 bases, with 2 bases left between them. CDR3 size: 11 residues.

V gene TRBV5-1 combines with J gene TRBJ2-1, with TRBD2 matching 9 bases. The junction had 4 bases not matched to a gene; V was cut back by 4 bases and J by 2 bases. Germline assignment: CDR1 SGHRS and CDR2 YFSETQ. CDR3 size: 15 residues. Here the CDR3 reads CASSARLAAYNEQFF. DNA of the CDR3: TGCGCCAGCAGCGCGAGACTAGCGGCCTACAATGAGCAGTTCTTC.

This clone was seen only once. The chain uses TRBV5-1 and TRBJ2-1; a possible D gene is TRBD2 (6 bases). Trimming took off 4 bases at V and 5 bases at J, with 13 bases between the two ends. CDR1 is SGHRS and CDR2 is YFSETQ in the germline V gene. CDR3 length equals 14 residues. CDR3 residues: CASSPGQRDNEQFF. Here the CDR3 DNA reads TGCGCCAGCAGCCCCGGGCAGCGGGACAATGAGCAGTTCTTC.

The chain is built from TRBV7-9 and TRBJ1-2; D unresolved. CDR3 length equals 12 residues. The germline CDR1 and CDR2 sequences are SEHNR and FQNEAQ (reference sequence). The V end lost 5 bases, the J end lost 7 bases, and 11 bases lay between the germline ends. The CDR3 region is CASSPPEGGYTF. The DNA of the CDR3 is TGTGCCAGCAGCCCTCCGGAGGGTGGCTACACCTTC.

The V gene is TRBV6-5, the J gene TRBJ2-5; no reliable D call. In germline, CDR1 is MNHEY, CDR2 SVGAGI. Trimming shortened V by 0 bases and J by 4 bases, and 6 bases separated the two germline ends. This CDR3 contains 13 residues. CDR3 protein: CASSYSTRETQYF. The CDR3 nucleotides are TGTGCCAGCAGTTACTCGACCAGAGAGACCCAGTACTTC.

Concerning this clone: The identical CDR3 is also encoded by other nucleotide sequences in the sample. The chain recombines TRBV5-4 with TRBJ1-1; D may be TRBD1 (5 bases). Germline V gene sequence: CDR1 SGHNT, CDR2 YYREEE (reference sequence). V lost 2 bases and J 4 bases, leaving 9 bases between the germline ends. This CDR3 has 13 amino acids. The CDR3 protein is CASSFLGGTEAFF. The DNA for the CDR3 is TGTGCCAGCAGCTTTCTGGGGGGCACTGAAGCTTTCTTT.

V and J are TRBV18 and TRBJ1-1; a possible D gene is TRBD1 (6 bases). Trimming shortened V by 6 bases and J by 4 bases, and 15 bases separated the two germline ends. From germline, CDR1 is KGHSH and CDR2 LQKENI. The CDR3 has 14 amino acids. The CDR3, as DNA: TGTGCCAGCTCTCTCTCCGGGGGCGGCACTGAAGCTTTCTTT. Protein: CASSLSGGGTEAFF.

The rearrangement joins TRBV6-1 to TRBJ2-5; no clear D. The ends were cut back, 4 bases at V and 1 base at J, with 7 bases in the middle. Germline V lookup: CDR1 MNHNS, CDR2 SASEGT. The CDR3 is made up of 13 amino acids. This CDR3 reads CASSVGFQETQYF. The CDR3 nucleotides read TGTGCCAGCAGTGTGGGGTTCCAAGAGACCCAGTACTTC.

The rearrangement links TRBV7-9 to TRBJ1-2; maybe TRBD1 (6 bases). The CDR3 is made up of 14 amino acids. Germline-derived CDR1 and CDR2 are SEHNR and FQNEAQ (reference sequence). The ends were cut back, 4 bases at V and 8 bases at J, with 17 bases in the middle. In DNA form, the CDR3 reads TGTGCCAGCAGCTCCCCACAGGGTGAGCGGGGCTACACCTTC. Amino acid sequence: CASSSPQGERGYTF.

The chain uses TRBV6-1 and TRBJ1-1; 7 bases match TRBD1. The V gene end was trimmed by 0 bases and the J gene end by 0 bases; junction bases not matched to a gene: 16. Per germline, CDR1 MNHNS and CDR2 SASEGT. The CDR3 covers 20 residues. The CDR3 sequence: CASSEALGGLAGGMNTEAFF. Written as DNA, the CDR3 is TGTGCCAGCAGTGAAGCGCTAGGTGGTTTGGCAGGGGGGATGAACACTGAAGCTTTCTTT.

The CDR3 region has the DNA TGTGCCAGCAGTTGGGGGGGAGAAAGGAATGAAAAACTGTTTTTT. Encoded protein: CASSWGGERNEKLFF. The chain joins TRBV6-5 to TRBJ1-4; tentatively, D is TRBD1 (5 bases). Per germline, CDR1 MNHEY and CDR2 SVGAGI. The CDR3 runs to 15 residues. The V and J ends lost 4 bases and 5 bases respectively, with 14 bases between them.

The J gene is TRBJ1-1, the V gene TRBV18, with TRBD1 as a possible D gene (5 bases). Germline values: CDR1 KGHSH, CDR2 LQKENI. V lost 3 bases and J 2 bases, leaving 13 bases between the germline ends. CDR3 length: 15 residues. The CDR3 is CASSPRGEINTEAFF. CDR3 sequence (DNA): TGTGCCAGCTCACCTCGAGGGGAAATCAACACTGAAGCTTTCTTT.

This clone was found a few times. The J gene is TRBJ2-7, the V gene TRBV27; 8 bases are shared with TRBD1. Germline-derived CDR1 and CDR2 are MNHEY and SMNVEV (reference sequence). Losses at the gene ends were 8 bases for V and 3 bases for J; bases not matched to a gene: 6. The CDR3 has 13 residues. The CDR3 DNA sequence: TGTGCCAGCGGGCAGGGGGCAATCTACGAGCAGTACTTC. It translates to CASGQGAIYEQYF.

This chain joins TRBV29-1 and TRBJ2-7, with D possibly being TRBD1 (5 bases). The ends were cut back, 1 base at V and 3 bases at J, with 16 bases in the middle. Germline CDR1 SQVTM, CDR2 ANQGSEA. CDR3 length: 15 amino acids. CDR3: CSVEGMASTDYEQYF. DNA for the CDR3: TGCAGCGTTGAAGGAATGGCTTCGACAGACTACGAGCAGTACTTC.

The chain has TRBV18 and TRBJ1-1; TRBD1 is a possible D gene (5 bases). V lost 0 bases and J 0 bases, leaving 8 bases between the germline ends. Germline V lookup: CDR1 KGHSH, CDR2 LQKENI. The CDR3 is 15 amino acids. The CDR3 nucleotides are TGTGCCAGCTCACCACCCCCAGGGATGAACACTGAAGCTTTCTTT. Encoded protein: CASSPPPGMNTEAFF.

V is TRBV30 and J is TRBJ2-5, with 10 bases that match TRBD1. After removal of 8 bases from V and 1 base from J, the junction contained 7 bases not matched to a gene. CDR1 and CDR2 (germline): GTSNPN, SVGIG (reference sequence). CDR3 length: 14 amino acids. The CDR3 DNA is TGTGCCGGAGGGACAGGGGAAGCCCAAGAGACCCAGTACTTC. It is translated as CAGGTGEAQETQYF.